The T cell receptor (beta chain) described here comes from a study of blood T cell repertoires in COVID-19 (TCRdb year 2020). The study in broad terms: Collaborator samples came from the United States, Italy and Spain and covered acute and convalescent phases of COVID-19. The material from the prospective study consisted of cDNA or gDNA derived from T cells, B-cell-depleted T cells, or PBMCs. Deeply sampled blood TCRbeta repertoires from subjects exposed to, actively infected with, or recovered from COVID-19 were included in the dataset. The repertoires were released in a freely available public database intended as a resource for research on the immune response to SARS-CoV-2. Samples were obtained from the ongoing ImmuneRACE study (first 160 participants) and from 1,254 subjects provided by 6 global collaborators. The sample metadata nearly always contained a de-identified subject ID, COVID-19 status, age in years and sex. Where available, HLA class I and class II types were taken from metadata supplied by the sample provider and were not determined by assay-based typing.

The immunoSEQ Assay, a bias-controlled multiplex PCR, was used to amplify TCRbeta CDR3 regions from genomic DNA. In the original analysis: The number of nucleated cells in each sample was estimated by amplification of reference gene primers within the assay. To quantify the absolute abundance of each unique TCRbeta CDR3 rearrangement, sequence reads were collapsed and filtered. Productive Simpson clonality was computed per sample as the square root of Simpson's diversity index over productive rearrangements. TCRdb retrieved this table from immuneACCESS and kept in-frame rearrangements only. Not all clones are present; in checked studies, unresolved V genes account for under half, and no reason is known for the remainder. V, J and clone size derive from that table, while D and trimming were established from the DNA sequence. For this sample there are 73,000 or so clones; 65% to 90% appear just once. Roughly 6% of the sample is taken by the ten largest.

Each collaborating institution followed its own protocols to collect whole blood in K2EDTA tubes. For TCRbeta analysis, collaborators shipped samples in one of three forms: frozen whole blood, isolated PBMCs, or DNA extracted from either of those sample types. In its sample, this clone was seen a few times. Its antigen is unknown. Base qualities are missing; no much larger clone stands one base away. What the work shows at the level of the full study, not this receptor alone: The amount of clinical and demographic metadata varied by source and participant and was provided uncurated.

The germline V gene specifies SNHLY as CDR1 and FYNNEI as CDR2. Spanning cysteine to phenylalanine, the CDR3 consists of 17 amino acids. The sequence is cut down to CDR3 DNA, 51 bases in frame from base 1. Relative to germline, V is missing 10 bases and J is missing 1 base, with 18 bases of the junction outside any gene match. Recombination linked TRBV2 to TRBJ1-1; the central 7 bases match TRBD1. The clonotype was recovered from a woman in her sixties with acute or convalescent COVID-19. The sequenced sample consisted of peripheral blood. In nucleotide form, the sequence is TGTGCCACTTATGGCATTGGGCTAGGGGGCTCGAACACTGAAGCTTTCTTT. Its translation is CATYGIGLGGSNTEAFF.